Listed here is a single TCR beta chain. The CDR3 has 14 residues. After removal of 4 bases from V and 2 bases from J, the junction contained 1 base not matched to a gene. The germline V gene encodes CDR1 WNHNN and CDR2 SYGVQD (reference sequence). This sample is drawn from a study of blood T cell repertoires in COVID-19. The overall study: T cells, B-cell-depleted T cells, or PBMCs supplied cDNA or gDNA.

Generated by immunoSEQ multiplex PCR, the TCRdb table keeps only in-frame clones and is missing some. The sample lists 300,000 to 400,000 clones; almost 90% were seen once. This TCR was sampled from a woman in her sixties or seventies with COVID-19, enrolled during active disease. The sequenced sample consisted of peripheral blood. The V call is TRBV10-1, the J call TRBJ1-1, with 10 bases identical to TRBD1. The CDR3 sequence is CASSATGGNTEAFF. The DNA of the CDR3 is TGCGCCAGCAGTGCGACAGGGGGCAACACTGAAGCTTTCTTT.